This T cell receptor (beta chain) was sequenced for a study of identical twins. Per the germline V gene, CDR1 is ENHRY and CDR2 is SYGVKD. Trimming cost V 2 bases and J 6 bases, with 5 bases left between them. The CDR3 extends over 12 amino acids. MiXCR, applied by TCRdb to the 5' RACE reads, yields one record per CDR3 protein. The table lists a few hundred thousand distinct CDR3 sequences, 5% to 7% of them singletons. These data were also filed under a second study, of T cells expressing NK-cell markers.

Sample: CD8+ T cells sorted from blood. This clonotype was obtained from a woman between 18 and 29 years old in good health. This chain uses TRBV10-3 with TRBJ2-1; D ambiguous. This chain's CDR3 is CAISEPPNEQFF. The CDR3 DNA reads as TGTGCCATCAGTGAGCCCCCCAATGAGCAGTTCTTC.